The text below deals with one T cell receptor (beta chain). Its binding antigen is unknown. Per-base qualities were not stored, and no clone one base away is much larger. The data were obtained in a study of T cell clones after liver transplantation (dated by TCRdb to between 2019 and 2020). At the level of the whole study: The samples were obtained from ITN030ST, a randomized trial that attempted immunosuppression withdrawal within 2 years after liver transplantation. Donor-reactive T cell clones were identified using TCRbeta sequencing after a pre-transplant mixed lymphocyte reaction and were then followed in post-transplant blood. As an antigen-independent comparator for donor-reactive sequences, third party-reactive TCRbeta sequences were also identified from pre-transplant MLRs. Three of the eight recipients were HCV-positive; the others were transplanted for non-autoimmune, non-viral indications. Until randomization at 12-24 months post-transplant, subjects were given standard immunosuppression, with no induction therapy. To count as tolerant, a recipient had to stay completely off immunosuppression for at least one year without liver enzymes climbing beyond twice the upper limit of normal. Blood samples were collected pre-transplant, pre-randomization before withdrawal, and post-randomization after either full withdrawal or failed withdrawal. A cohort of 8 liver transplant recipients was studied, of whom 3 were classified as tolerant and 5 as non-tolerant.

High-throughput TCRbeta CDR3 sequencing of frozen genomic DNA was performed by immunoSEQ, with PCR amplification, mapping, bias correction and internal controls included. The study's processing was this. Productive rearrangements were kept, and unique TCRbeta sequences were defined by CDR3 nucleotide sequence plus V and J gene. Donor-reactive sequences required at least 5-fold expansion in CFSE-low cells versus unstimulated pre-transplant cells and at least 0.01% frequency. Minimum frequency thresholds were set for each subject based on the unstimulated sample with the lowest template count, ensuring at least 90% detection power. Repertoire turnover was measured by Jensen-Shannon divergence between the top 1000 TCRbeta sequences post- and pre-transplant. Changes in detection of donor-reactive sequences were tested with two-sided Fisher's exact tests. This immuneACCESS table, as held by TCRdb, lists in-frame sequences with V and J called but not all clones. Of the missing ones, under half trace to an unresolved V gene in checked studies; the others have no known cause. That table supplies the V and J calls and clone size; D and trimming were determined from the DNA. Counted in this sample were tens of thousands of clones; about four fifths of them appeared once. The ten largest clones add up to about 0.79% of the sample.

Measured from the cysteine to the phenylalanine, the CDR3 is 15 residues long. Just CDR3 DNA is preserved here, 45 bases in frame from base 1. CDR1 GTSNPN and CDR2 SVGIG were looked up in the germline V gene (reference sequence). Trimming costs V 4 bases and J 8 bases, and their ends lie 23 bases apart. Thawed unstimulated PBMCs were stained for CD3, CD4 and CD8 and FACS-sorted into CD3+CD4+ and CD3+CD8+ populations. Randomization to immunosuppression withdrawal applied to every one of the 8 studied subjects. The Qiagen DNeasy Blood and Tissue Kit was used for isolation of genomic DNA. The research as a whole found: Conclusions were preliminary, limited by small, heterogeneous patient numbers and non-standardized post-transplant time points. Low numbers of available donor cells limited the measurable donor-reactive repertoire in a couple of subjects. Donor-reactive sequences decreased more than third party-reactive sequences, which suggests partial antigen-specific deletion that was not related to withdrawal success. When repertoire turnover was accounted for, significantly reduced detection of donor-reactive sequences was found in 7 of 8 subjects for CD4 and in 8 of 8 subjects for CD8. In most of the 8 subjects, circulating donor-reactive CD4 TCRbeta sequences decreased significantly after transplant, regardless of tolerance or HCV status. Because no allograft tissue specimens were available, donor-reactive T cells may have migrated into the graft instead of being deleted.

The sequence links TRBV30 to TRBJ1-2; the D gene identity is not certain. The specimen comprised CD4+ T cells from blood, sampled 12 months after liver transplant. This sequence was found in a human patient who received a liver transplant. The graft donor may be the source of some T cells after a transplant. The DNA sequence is TGTGCCTGGATTAGCCGGGCCCTTAGTCCCCGCGGCTACACCTTC. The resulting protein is CAWISRALSPRGYTF.